These 28 T cell receptor beta chains were sequenced from one sample in a study of synovial regulatory T cells in juvenile arthritis. Using immunoSEQ multiplex PCR, the repertoire was profiled, and TCRdb retains in-frame clones only, with some absent. This sample's clone table lists 7,500 to 10,000 clones. Material for sequencing was Treg cells from blood. Subset reported: remaining (HLA-DR-negative) circulating blood Treg cells. All receptors come from a donor aged 2 to 35 with juvenile idiopathic arthritis.

The V gene is TRBV2, the J gene TRBJ1-2; the D call of TRBD1 rests on TCRdb alone, since no DNA is present to check it. The length of the CDR3 is 14 residues. Nucleotide data are not available. CDR1 and CDR2 from the germline V gene are SNHLY and FYNNEI. CDR3 protein: CASSEAGPYHGYTF. Based on the CDR3 plus reference TRBV2 and TRBJ1-2, the full variable domain is EPEVTQTPSHQVTQMGQEVILRCVPISNHLYFYWYRQILGQKVEFLVSFYNNEISEKSEIFDDQFSVERPDGSNFTLKIRSTKLEDSAMYFCASSEAGPYHGYTFGSGTRLTVV.

The rearrangement links TRBV5-1 to TRBJ1-1. The CDR3 loop spans 13 amino acids. No DNA sequence was recorded. Germline values: CDR1 SGHRS, CDR2 YFSETQ. The CDR3 sequence: CASRGEGYTEAFF.

This chain connects TRBV7-9 to TRBJ1-2. From germline, CDR1 is SEHNR and CDR2 FQNEAQ (reference sequence). The CDR3 length is 13 residues. The entry carries no DNA sequence. This chain's CDR3 is CASSLRSGYGYTF.

The chain is built from TRBV4-1 and TRBJ1-1. This CDR3 region has 16 residues. The DNA is unrecorded. Germline CDR1 MGHRA, CDR2 YSYEKL. The CDR3 protein is CASSLRAPLMNTEAFF.

The CDR3 sequence: CASRGVNYGYTF. The chain combines TRBV27 with TRBJ1-2. The CDR3 loop spans 12 amino acids. The nucleotide record is missing. Germline lookup yields CDR1 MNHEY and CDR2 SMNVEV (reference sequence).

The CDR3 spells CASSRTGRGSTEAFF. The chain joins TRBV4-1 to TRBJ1-1. CDR3 length: 15 residues. This entry has no DNA. The germline V gene encodes CDR1 MGHRA and CDR2 YSYEKL.

V is TRBV5-6 and J is TRBJ2-7; no DNA is available, so the TRBD1 call from TCRdb remains unchecked. This CDR3 is 15 amino acids long. DNA is not on record. CDR1 and CDR2 from the germline V gene are SGHDT and YYEEEE. The CDR3 loop reads CASRPVGATAHEQYF.

The chain carries TRBV5-6 and TRBJ1-5. Germline assignment: CDR1 SGHDT and CDR2 YYEEEE. There are 13 residues in the CDR3. The nucleotide record is missing. The CDR3 region is CASSLSARQPQHF.

This chain links TRBV6-1 with TRBJ2-1; TCRdb designates TRBD2, a call that cannot be tested without DNA. Germline V gives CDR1 MNHNS, CDR2 SASEGT. The CDR3 runs 15 residues. Nucleotide data are not available. The CDR3 is CASSRPGKAGNEQFF.

This chain connects TRBV5-6 to TRBJ1-6; TCRdb indicates TRBD1, and absent DNA this call remains unverified. The germline V gene encodes CDR1 SGHDT and CDR2 YYEEEE. This CDR3 has 15 residues. DNA is not on record. This CDR3 reads CASRTQSLSFTPLHF.

This chain links TRBV5-6 with TRBJ2-1; TCRdb gives TRBD1 as the D gene, but with no DNA this cannot be confirmed. In germline, CDR1 is SGHDT, CDR2 YYEEEE. The CDR3 runs 19 residues. No DNA accompanies this entry. CDR3 loop: CASTKWTTARNRSYNEQFF. Full variable domain (rest looked up from reference TRBV5-6 and TRBJ2-1): DAGVTQSPTHLIKTRGQQVTLRCSPKSGHDTVSWYQQALGQGPQFIFQYYEEEERQRGNFPDRFSGHQFPNYSSELNVNALLLGDSALYLCASTKWTTARNRSYNEQFFGPGTRLTVL.

In terms of frequency, this clone is medium-sized. The CDR3 is CASSRDQGGSGYTF. J is TRBJ1-2 and V is TRBV7-9; TCRdb indicates TRBD1, and absent DNA this call remains unverified. The CDR3 totals 14 residues. There is no recorded DNA. From germline, CDR1 is SEHNR and CDR2 FQNEAQ (reference sequence).

The V gene is TRBV11-3, the J gene TRBJ2-1. Looked up from germline, CDR1 is SGHNT and CDR2 is YENEEA. The CDR3 spans 13 residues. DNA was not recorded. CDR3 amino acids: CASSSRTYNEQFF.

The rearrangement links TRBV6-1 to TRBJ2-1; TCRdb reports TRBD1, a call that lacks DNA to check it against. CDR3 length: 14 residues. The record lacks a DNA sequence. From germline, CDR1 is MNHNS and CDR2 SASEGT. CDR3 residues: CASTAGQGIDEQFF.

The chain couples TRBV20-1 to TRBJ2-1; the TCRdb call, TRBD2, lacks DNA for checking. Per germline, CDR1 DFQATT and CDR2 SNEGSKA (reference sequence). The CDR3 has 11 amino acids. DNA was not recorded. The CDR3 is CSAREREYEFF.

This chain connects TRBV5-6 to TRBJ2-7. The CDR3 has 13 residues. The coding DNA is unavailable. In germline, CDR1 is SGHDT, CDR2 YYEEEE. CDR3 residues: CASSRAHWNEQYF.

The chain combines TRBV6-1 with TRBJ1-1; TCRdb's D call, TRBD1, is unchecked because there is no DNA. The germline V gene has CDR1 MNHNS and CDR2 SASEGT. The CDR3 sequence is 15 residues long. Only the protein is on record. CDR3 protein: CASSQHNRVGTEAFF.

The chain uses TRBV4-1 and TRBJ1-3. The germline V gene has CDR1 MGHRA and CDR2 YSYEKL. The CDR3 runs 14 residues. The DNA is not on file. CDR3 loop: CASSLRVSGNTIYF.

The rearrangement uses TRBV10-3 and TRBJ2-7. The CDR3 has 13 residues. The DNA is unrecorded. CDR1 is ENHRY and CDR2 is SYGVKD in the germline V gene. CDR3 amino acids: CASTGDRRGEQYF.

The chain links TRBV7-2 to TRBJ2-3; TCRdb indicates TRBD2, and absent DNA this call remains unverified. The CDR3 is made up of 18 amino acids. DNA is not on record. Germline CDR1 and CDR2: SGHTA and FQGNSA. The chain's CDR3 is CASSLGLAGVILGDTQYF.

The chain joins TRBV6-1 to TRBJ1-5; TCRdb names TRBD1, which stays unverified in the absence of DNA. CDR3 length equals 15 residues. No DNA has been recorded. Germline-derived CDR1 and CDR2 are MNHNS and SASEGT. The CDR3 sequence: CASSEYREFGQPQHF.

The V call is TRBV4-1, the J call TRBJ2-7; the TRBD2 assignment by TCRdb is unverifiable without DNA. CDR1 is MGHRA, CDR2 YSYEKL, per germline. This CDR3 is built from 13 residues. Only the protein is available. CDR3 amino acids: CASSQIDSYEQYF.

V and J are TRBV6-1 and TRBJ1-1. This CDR3 has 19 residues. No DNA has been recorded. Germline V gives CDR1 MNHNS, CDR2 SASEGT. CDR3 region: CASSEIPLFLNRMNTEAFF.

The chain joins TRBV6-6 to TRBJ1-2; TCRdb reports TRBD1, a call that lacks DNA to check it against. This CDR3 has 13 amino acids. The protein alone is recorded here. Germline lookup yields CDR1 MNHNY and CDR2 SVGAGI (reference sequence). The CDR3 loop is CASSYGGLYGYTF.

The chain uses TRBV6-5 and TRBJ2-7; lacking DNA, the TRBD1 call made by TCRdb goes unchecked. CDR3 length: 14 residues. No coding sequence is recorded. Per the germline V gene, CDR1 is MNHEY and CDR2 is SVGAGI. CDR3: CASSPDRGLYEQYF.

The rearrangement links TRBV18 to TRBJ2-1; the D call of TRBD1 rests on TCRdb alone, since no DNA is present to check it. The CDR3 sequence is 19 residues long. No nucleotide data were recorded. The germline CDR1 and CDR2 sequences are KGHSH and LQKENI. This CDR3 is CASSPLGFPGQGPYNEQFF. The complete variable domain, with remaining parts taken from reference TRBV18 and TRBJ2-1, reads NAGVMQNPRHLVRRRGQEARLRCSPMKGHSHVYWYRQLPEEGLKFMVYLQKENIIDESGMPKERFSAEFPKEGPSILRIQQVVRGDSAAYFCASSPLGFPGQGPYNEQFFGPGTRLTVL.

The genes are TRBV10-1 and TRBJ1-2; there is no DNA to check the TCRdb D call of TRBD1. Germline loops: CDR1 WNHNN, CDR2 SYGVQD (reference sequence). The CDR3 is 13 residues long. The DNA is unrecorded. CDR3 sequence: CASSFFRGDGYTF.

The rearrangement uses TRBV4-1 and TRBJ1-4. The CDR3 contains 19 residues. No DNA is recorded. CDR1 is MGHRA, CDR2 YSYEKL, per germline. CDR3 loop: CASSQDWGRDLATNEKLFF.